This TCR beta chain was documented in a study of blood T cell repertoires in COVID-19. Study information: Resolution of symptoms, clearance, or two negative PCRs was present in recovered Cohort 3 donors.

J gave up 5 bases and V 3 bases, and 11 bases lay outside the gene matches. Germline V gene data show CDR1 as SGHKS and CDR2 as YYEKEE (reference sequence). The CDR3 contains 16 residues. Clones were sequenced by immunoSEQ multiplex PCR, and TCRdb holds only the in-frame ones, with some missing. The sample lists approximately 190,000 clones; about 86% were seen once. This sequence was found in a woman in her forties in a cohort exposed to, infected with or recovered from COVID-19 (not recorded which). Sequenced: PBMCs or T cells enriched from blood (not recorded which). The chain combines TRBV5-5 with TRBJ1-2, with TRBD1 matching 9 bases. The CDR3 sequence is CASSWRSTGGSYGYTF. In DNA, the CDR3 is TGTGCCAGCAGCTGGAGATCGACAGGGGGTAGTTATGGCTACACCTTC.